One and the same sample provided the 2 T cell receptor beta chains below, sequenced in a study of cytomegalovirus exposure and HLA in healthy donors. PCR amplification relied on 60 Vbeta primers (plus 13 Jbeta primers). The method was immunoSEQ multiplex PCR; TCRdb's version includes in-frame clones alone and lacks a portion of them. This table lists about 46,000 clones. Input material: PBMCs. These receptors all come from a woman aged 40 to 50 in good health and CMV-seronegative.

This chain links TRBV18 with TRBJ1-2; D perhaps matches TRBD1 (5 bases). V shed 3 bases and J shed 5 bases, with 16 bases lying between them. This CDR3 is 15 amino acids long. Germline V gene lookup returns CDR1 KGHSH and CDR2 LQKENI. The CDR3 loop is CASSPLAGLLYGYTF. The CDR3 coding sequence is TGTGCCAGCTCACCTCTGGCAGGGTTATTGTATGGCTACACCTTC.

The V and J genes are TRBV6-5 and TRBJ2-7; 8 positions agree with TRBD1. Germline V gene data show CDR1 as MNHEY and CDR2 as SVGAGI. The CDR3 is 14 amino acids. The V and J ends lost 10 bases and 3 bases, in that order; junction bases with no gene match: 11. The chain's CDR3 is CATRIGQGNYEQYF. CDR3 in DNA: TGTGCCACCCGGATTGGACAGGGTAACTACGAGCAGTACTTC.